These T cell receptor beta chains were read from a single sample in a study of cytomegalovirus exposure and HLA in healthy donors. TCRdb's table, derived via immunoSEQ multiplex PCR, lists solely in-frame clones and lacks some. The table lists about 79,000 clones. The sample comprised PBMCs. Source of these receptors: a man under 40 in good health and CMV-seronegative. The CDR3 runs from the conserved cysteine through the conserved F or W. D genes are given only for firm matches.

CDR3 DNA	CDR3 protein	CDR3 length	J gene	V gene	D gene
TGTGCCAGCAGCTTGGGGGACAGGTACCAAGAGACCCAGTACTTC	CASSLGDRYQETQYF	15	TRBJ2-5	TRBV7-2	TRBD1
TGTGCCAGCTCACCTCGTTGGAACACTGAAGCTTTCTTT	CASSPRWNTEAFF	13	TRBJ1-1	TRBV18	.
TGTGCCAGCAGCACTGACAGGTCGGATTCCTACAATGAGCAGTTCTTC	CASSTDRSDSYNEQFF	16	TRBJ2-1	TRBV7-4	.
TGTGCCAGCAGCTCCCGCATTTCCGGAGTCACTGAAGCTTTCTTT	CASSSRISGVTEAFF	15	TRBJ1-1	TRBV5-5	.
TGTGCCAGCAGCTTAGCGTTATTCGGGGGAGCTGGCTACACCTTC	CASSLALFGGAGYTF	15	TRBJ1-2	TRBV7-2	.
TGTGCCAGCAGTCAGCCGGGACAGGGAAGAGAGACCCAGTACTTC	CASSQPGQGRETQYF	15	TRBJ2-5	TRBV25-1	TRBD1
TGCGCCAGCAGCCTCGCTCAGGTCGGGGACGAGCAGTACTTC	CASSLAQVGDEQYF	14	TRBJ2-7	TRBV5-1	.
TGCGCCAGCAGCCCTCCCCGACAGGGATCCTCCTACGAGCAGTACTTC	CASSPPRQGSSYEQYF	16	TRBJ2-7	TRBV23-1	TRBD1
TGTGCCTGGAGTGCACTAGCGGGCGCCTACGAGCAGTACTTC	CAWSALAGAYEQYF	14	TRBJ2-7	TRBV30	TRBD2
TGTGCCAGCAGCTTCATCAACACTGAAGCTTTCTTT	CASSFINTEAFF	12	TRBJ1-1	TRBV11-3	.
TGCGCCAGCAGCCCCCAAGGCGGACAGGGTGACACCGGGGAGCTGTTTTTT	CASSPQGGQGDTGELFF	17	TRBJ2-2	TRBV4-3	TRBD1
TGTGCCAGCAGCCAAGGGGGTGGCGGGAGGGGGTTCTTC	CASSQGGGGRGFF	13	TRBJ2-1	TRBV6-1	TRBD2
TGTGCCAGCAGTTACGCAGGGCTCTACGAGCAGTACTTC	CASSYAGLYEQYF	13	TRBJ2-7	TRBV6-6	.
TGCAGCGTCGTAAGGGGGCTCCCTCCAGATACGCAGTATTTT	CSVVRGLPPDTQYF	14	TRBJ2-3	TRBV29-1	TRBD1
TGCGCCAGCAGCCTCACTAGTGGGGAAACAGATACGCAGTATTTT	CASSLTSGETDTQYF	15	TRBJ2-3	TRBV5-1	.
TGTGCCAGCAGGAGAAGCGGGAGTGATTCCTACGAGCAGTACTTC	CASRRSGSDSYEQYF	15	TRBJ2-7	TRBV6-1	TRBD2
TGTGCCAGCAGCCCCCGTCCCCCTCGGCTGTTTTTT	CASSPRPPRLFF	12	TRBJ1-4	TRBV7-2	.
TGTGCCAGCAGTTTCGGGGGAGGAGGCGAGCAGTACTTC	CASSFGGGGEQYF	13	TRBJ2-7	TRBV6-1	.
TGTGCCAGCAGCTTAGCCCGAGCAGGAGAGCAGTTCTTC	CASSLARAGEQFF	13	TRBJ2-1	TRBV7-3	.
TGCGCCAGCAGCCCTGGGACAGACCCCTACGAGCAGTACTTC	CASSPGTDPYEQYF	14	TRBJ2-7	TRBV5-1	TRBD1
TGTGCCAGCAGTTACGAGCAGGGCCGACGAGATACGCAGTATTTT	CASSYEQGRRDTQYF	15	TRBJ2-3	TRBV6-5	.
TGTGCCAGCAGCTCGAGTTCCTACGAGCAGTACTTC	CASSSSSYEQYF	12	TRBJ2-7	TRBV7-9	.
TGCGCCAGCAGCCAAGGGGGGTGGGGGCGGAGGAACACTGAAGCTTTCTTT	CASSQGGWGRRNTEAFF	17	TRBJ1-1	TRBV4-1	.
TGTGCCAGCAGCCTGTCGGGGGGCGAGCAGTACTTC	CASSLSGGEQYF	12	TRBJ2-7	TRBV14	TRBD2
TGTGCCAGCAGTTGGGGACAGGGTACAGATACGCAGTATTTT	CASSWGQGTDTQYF	14	TRBJ2-3	TRBV5-6	TRBD1